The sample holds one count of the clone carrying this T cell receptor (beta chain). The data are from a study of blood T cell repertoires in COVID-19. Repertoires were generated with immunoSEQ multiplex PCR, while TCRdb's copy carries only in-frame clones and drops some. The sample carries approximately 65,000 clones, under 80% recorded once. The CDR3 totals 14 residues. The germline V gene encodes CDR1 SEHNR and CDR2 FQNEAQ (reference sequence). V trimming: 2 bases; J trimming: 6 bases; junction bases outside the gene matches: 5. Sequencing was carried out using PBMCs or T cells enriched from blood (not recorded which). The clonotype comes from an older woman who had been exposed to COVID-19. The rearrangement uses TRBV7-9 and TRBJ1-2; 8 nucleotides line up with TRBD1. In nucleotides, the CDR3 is TGTGCCAGCAGCTTACAGGGGGCTAAGGATGGCTACACCTTC. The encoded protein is CASSLQGAKDGYTF.